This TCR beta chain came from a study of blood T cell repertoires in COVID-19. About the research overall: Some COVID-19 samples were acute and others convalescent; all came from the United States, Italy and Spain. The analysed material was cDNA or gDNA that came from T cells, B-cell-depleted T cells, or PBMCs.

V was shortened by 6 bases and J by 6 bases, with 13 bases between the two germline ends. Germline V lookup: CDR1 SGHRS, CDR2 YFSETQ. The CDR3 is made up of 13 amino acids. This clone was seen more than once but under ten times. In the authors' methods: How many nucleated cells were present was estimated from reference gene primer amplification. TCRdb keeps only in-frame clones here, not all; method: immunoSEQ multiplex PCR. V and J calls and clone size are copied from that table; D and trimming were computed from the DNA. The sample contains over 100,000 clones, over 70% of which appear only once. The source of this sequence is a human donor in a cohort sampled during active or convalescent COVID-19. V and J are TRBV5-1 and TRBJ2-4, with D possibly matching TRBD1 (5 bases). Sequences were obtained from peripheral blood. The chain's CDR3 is CASTLGAGNIQYF. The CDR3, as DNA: TGCGCCAGCACGCTAGGGGCTGGAAACATTCAGTACTTC. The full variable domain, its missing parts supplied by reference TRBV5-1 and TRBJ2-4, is KAGVTQTPRYLIKTRGQQVTLSCSPISGHRSVSWYQQTPGQGLQFLFEYFSETQRNKGNFPGRFSGRQFSNSRSEMNVSTLELGDSALYLCASTLGAGNIQYFGAGTRLSVL.